This TCR beta chain was recovered during a study of blood T cell repertoires in COVID-19. Germline loops: CDR1 LGHDT, CDR2 YNNKEL (reference sequence). The CDR3 extends over 11 amino acids. The germline V and J ends were trimmed by 2 bases and 4 bases, with 3 bases remaining between them. Authors' analysis steps: Amplification of reference gene primers was used by the study to estimate nucleated cell counts. Using immunoSEQ multiplex PCR, the repertoire was profiled, and TCRdb retains in-frame clones only, with some absent. V and J calls and clone size are copied from that table; D and trimming were computed from the DNA. The profile shows around 300,000 clones, approximately 88% of them singletons. All recovered Cohort 3 donors got two negative PCRs, got clearance, or saw symptom resolution.

The chain joins TRBV3-1 (or the pseudogene TRBV3-2) to TRBJ2-7; no definite D call. What was sequenced was PBMCs or T cells enriched from blood (not recorded which). The source of this sequence is a man younger than 40 who had recovered from COVID-19. The chain's CDR3 is CASSQHYEQYF. For the CDR3, the DNA is TGTGCCAGCAGCCAACATTACGAGCAGTACTTC.